This entry lists 2 T cell receptor beta chains sequenced from one sample in a study of shared T cell receptors in the human thymus. Produced via immunoSEQ multiplex PCR; TCRdb's table is partial and in-frame only. The sample consists of hundreds of thousands of clones, around 87% of them appearing once. A further study also used this sample, focusing on human thymus T cells.

Sequences were obtained from thymocytes. The receptors come from a boy under two years old with a congenital heart defect.

The rearrangement uses TRBV7-8 and TRBJ1-1; D remains ambiguous. Trimming took off 8 bases at V and 1 base at J, with 20 bases between the two ends. CDR1 and CDR2 (germline): SGHVS, FQNEAQ. The CDR3 contains 16 residues. CDR3 sequence (DNA): TGTGCCAGCGCCCCCGGGCTCCCTCGGGGGAACACTGAAGCTTTCTTT. This translates into CASAPGLPRGNTEAFF.

This sequence joins TRBV6-1 and TRBJ1-5, with 7 bases that match TRBD1. The CDR3 totals 15 residues. V shed 7 bases, J shed 4 bases, and the junction held 10 bases outside the gene matches. Germline values: CDR1 MNHNS, CDR2 SASEGT. CDR3 amino acids: CASNPGDSMNQPQHF. The CDR3 bases are TGTGCCAGCAACCCGGGGGACAGTATGAATCAGCCCCAGCATTTT.